The 31 T cell receptor beta chains below come from one sample, sequenced in a study of blood T cells in healthy people across ages. The authors ran a second PCR of roughly 6 to 12 cycles using a sample-barcoded 5' primer and a J-beta primer mix. One entry per CDR3 protein results from TCRdb running MiXCR on the 5' RACE reads. The data hold 780,000 or so distinct CDR3 sequences, with 56% observed a single time. Sample: blood. The receptors were sampled from a man aged 35 to 55 in good health.

This clonotype turned up a few times. The chain recombines TRBV7-9 with TRBJ2-1; TRBD2 might be the D (6 bases). The germline gives CDR1 SEHNR, CDR2 FQNEAQ (reference sequence). The CDR3 contains 12 residues. The germline V and J ends were trimmed by 5 bases and 10 bases, with 12 bases remaining between them. The CDR3 reads CASSPGDYEQFF. The CDR3 nucleotides are TGTGCCAGCAGCCCGGGAGATTACGAGCAGTTCTTC.

V is TRBV20-1 and J is TRBJ2-5, with 7 nucleotides matching TRBD1. Germline V CDR1 and CDR2: DFQATT, SNEGSKA (reference sequence). V lost 5 bases to trimming and J lost 5 bases; unmatched junction nucleotides: 11. This CDR3 has 14 amino acids. CDR3 sequence (DNA): TGCAGTGCTGTGGGACAGAGAAGGGAGGAGACCCAGTACTTC. It is translated as CSAVGQRREETQYF.

This clonotype was seen a few times. The V and J genes are TRBV12-3 or TRBV12-4 and TRBJ1-5; 9 bases are shared with TRBD1. Germline trimming cut 5 bases from V and 6 bases from J; bases unmatched to any gene: 8. CDR3 length: 15 amino acids. This CDR3 reads CASSGTGGSAQPQHF. The CDR3 DNA follows: TGTGCCAGCAGTGGAACAGGGGGCAGTGCTCAGCCCCAGCATTTT.

The CDR3 DNA reads as TGTGCCACCAGCTCTCCCGGGACAGGGTCATCCTACGAGCAGTACTTC. Protein: CATSSPGTGSSYEQYF. V is TRBV24-1 and J is TRBJ2-7; 9 nucleotides agree with TRBD1. Germline CDR1 reads KGHDR; CDR2 reads SFDVKD. The junction had 10 bases not matched to a gene; V was cut back by 7 bases and J by 1 base. This CDR3 contains 16 residues.

This clonotype was seen more than once but under ten times. This chain links TRBV7-3 with TRBJ2-4, with 12 bases fitting TRBD1. The DNA matches TRBJ2-5 better at its end, which makes the J call doubtful. Per germline, CDR1 SGHTA and CDR2 FQGTGA. CDR3 length equals 15 residues. The CDR3 loop is CASSLSGTGGETQYF. CDR3 in DNA: TGTGCCAGCAGCTTATCAGGGACAGGGGGCGAGACCCAGTACTTC.

The chain combines TRBV25-1 with TRBJ2-7, with TRBD2 matching over 9 bases. The V segment lost 2 bases and the J segment 4 bases; nucleotides outside the gene matches: 9. CDR3 length equals 16 residues. Germline V gene lookup returns CDR1 MGHDK and CDR2 SYGVNS. The CDR3 bases are TGTGCCAGCAGTGAAGGGCTAGCGGGATCCGGGTACGAGCAGTACTTC. Its translation is CASSEGLAGSGYEQYF.

The rearrangement joins TRBV28 to TRBJ1-1; 8 nucleotides align to TRBD1. In germline, CDR1 is MDHEN, CDR2 SYDVKM. The CDR3 covers 14 residues. V lost 9 bases and J lost 5; bases outside the gene matches: 11. The CDR3 spells CASRTGRVGTEAFF. The DNA for the CDR3 is TGTGCCAGTCGGACAGGGCGAGTGGGAACTGAAGCTTTCTTT.

This clonotype was detected a few times. V gene TRBV7-9 combines with J gene TRBJ2-3; D gene ambiguous. This CDR3 has 14 amino acids. Germline V CDR1 and CDR2: SEHNR, FQNEAQ (reference sequence). V was trimmed by 1 base and J by 5 bases, leaving 10 bases between them. CDR3 in amino acids: CASSLDSIQDTQYF. CDR3 DNA: TGTGCCAGCAGCTTAGATAGTATCCAAGATACGCAGTATTTT. Full variable domain (outside the CDR3, taken from reference TRBV7-9 and TRBJ2-3): DTGVSQNPRHKITKRGQNVTFRCDPISEHNRLYWYRQTLGQGPEFLTYFQNEAQLEKSRLLSDRFSAERPKGSFSTLEIQRTEQGDSAMYLCASSLDSIQDTQYFGPGTRLTVL.

J is TRBJ1-4 and V is TRBV5-1; 9 bases match TRBD1. The trim removed 4 bases at V and 10 bases at J, leaving 8 bases unmatched. Germline CDR1 reads SGHRS; CDR2 reads YFSETQ. This CDR3 region has 14 residues. The CDR3: CASSQGQGDGKLFF. The CDR3, as DNA: TGCGCCAGCAGCCAGGGACAGGGCGACGGAAAACTGTTTTTT.

The chain's CDR3 is CASSPRWQVYEQYF. The CDR3 nucleotides read TGTGCCAGCTCACCAAGGTGGCAGGTCTACGAGCAGTACTTC. The V call is TRBV18, the J call TRBJ2-4; unclear D gene. The J call may be in error: the DNA end matches TRBJ2-7 better. CDR1 is KGHSH, CDR2 LQKENI, per germline. This CDR3 contains 14 residues.

This clonotype has a handful of counts. The V gene is TRBV5-1, the J gene TRBJ2-1; TRBD2 aligns across 14 bases. V shed 3 bases and J 7 bases; nucleotides not matched to a gene: 6. CDR1 and CDR2 from the germline V gene are SGHRS and YFSETQ. This CDR3 comprises 16 residues. The CDR3 loop is CASSSQGLAGANEQFF. In DNA form, the CDR3 reads TGCGCCAGCAGCTCACAGGGACTAGCGGGAGCAAATGAGCAGTTCTTC.

The chain joins TRBV4-3 to TRBJ1-5; D gene unclear. Germline CDR1 reads LGHNA; CDR2 reads YSLEER. V gave up 3 bases and J gave up 6 bases, with 9 bases separating them. The length of the CDR3 is 13 residues. The CDR3 nucleotides read TGCGCCAGCAGCCAGGGTTGGGGTCAGCCCCAGCATTTT. As protein: CASSQGWGQPQHF.

This clonotype was seen once. The chain employs TRBV2 and TRBJ1-2; D remains ambiguous. Trimming left V 7 bases short and J 5 bases short, with 14 bases between. Germline V lookup: CDR1 SNHLY, CDR2 FYNNEI. The CDR3 extends over 13 amino acids. The CDR3 spells CASKSGVLYGYTF. The CDR3, as DNA: TGTGCCAGCAAAAGCGGAGTACTTTATGGCTACACCTTC.

This chain connects TRBV9 to TRBJ1-1; D possibly corresponds to TRBD1 (6 bases). CDR1 SGDLS and CDR2 YYNGEE come from the germline V gene. The V end lost 1 base, the J end lost 1 base, and 17 bases lay between the germline ends. The CDR3 sequence is 17 residues long. The CDR3 protein is CASSVSDSLLKNTEAFF. CDR3 nucleotide sequence: TGTGCCAGCAGCGTATCGGACAGCCTTCTAAAGAACACTGAAGCTTTCTTT.

In this sample, this clonotype turned up a few times. The V gene is TRBV6-5, the J gene TRBJ2-7; 9 bases line up with TRBD2. The germline gives CDR1 MNHEY, CDR2 SVGAGI. V trimming: 0 bases; J trimming: 2 bases; junction bases outside the gene matches: 2. The CDR3 has 15 residues. The CDR3 protein is CASSYSTSGTYEQYF. In DNA, the CDR3 is TGTGCCAGCAGTTACTCGACTAGCGGTACCTACGAGCAGTACTTC.

This clonotype was observed at least ten times. This rearrangement joins TRBV10-3 to TRBJ2-7; no clear D gene. The germline V and J ends were trimmed by 6 bases and 4 bases, with 10 bases remaining between them. CDR3 length: 12 residues. Germline V gene sequence: CDR1 ENHRY, CDR2 SYGVKD. The CDR3 here is CAISSTDYEQYF. The CDR3 DNA reads as TGTGCCATCAGCTCGACGGATTACGAGCAGTACTTC.

The chain has TRBV6-5 and TRBJ2-5; 7 nucleotides agree with TRBD1. The end of the DNA aligns better with TRBJ2-7, so the J call may be wrong. The CDR3 is made up of 13 amino acids. Germline V gives CDR1 MNHEY, CDR2 SVGAGI. CDR3 DNA: TGTGCCAGCAGTTACGGCCAGGGGGACGAGCAGTACTTC. Protein sequence: CASSYGQGDEQYF.

For this clonotype: At one of its ends the junction is not consistent with the germline gene, which may arise from a read error. The CDR3 here is CSVERTDSGANVLTF. The CDR3 DNA is TGCAGCGTTGAAAGGACAGACTCTGGGGCCAACGTCCTGACTTTT. V and J are TRBV29-1 and TRBJ2-6; D is possibly TRBD1 (6 bases). This CDR3 is built from 15 residues. Germline V lookup: CDR1 SQVTM, CDR2 ANQGSEA. The variable domain in full, with the rest retrieved from reference TRBV29-1 and TRBJ2-6, is SAVISQKPSRDICQRGTSLTIQCQVDSQVTMMFWYRQQPGQSLTLIATANQGSEATYESGFVIDKFPISRPNLTFSTLTVSNMSPEDSSIYLCSVERTDSGANVLTFGAGSRLTVL.

This chain links TRBV7-2 with TRBJ1-2, with D tentatively TRBD1 (6 bases). The germline V gene encodes CDR1 SGHTA and CDR2 FQGNSA. The CDR3 is 14 amino acids. Trimming pared 5 bases from V and 7 bases from J, leaving 17 bases between. CDR3: CASSPLRGGPGYTF. CDR3 bases: TGTGCCAGCAGCCCCCTCCGGGGGGGGCCTGGCTACACCTTC.

V is TRBV18 and J is TRBJ1-1; 7 nucleotides agree with TRBD1. Germline-derived CDR1 and CDR2 are KGHSH and LQKENI. The CDR3 is 15 residues long. V lost 2 bases and J lost 1; bases outside the gene matches: 4. This CDR3 reads CASSPWGQQNTEAFF. CDR3 bases: TGTGCCAGCTCACCATGGGGACAGCAGAACACTGAAGCTTTCTTT.

Here the CDR3 reads CASSPNVYNEQYF. The CDR3 nucleotides are TGTGCCAGCAGCCCGAATGTATACAATGAGCAGTACTTC. This chain connects TRBV7-9 to TRBJ2-1; unclear D gene. The DNA end favors TRBJ2-7, so the J call may be wrong. Germline-derived CDR1 and CDR2 are SEHNR and FQNEAQ (reference sequence). This CDR3 has 13 amino acids.

This clonotype was found a few times. V usage is TRBV12-3 or TRBV12-4 and J usage is TRBJ1-1, with a weak D call TRBD1 (5 bases). The CDR3 loop spans 14 amino acids. V was trimmed by 7 bases and J by 4 bases, leaving 16 bases between them. Here the CDR3 DNA reads TGTGCCAGCACCGAAACCCAGGGAGTCACTGAAGCTTTCTTT. Translated, it gives CASTETQGVTEAFF.

The chain combines TRBV28 with TRBJ1-5; 8 bases match TRBD1. V lost 6 bases to trimming and J lost 6 bases; unmatched junction nucleotides: 10. CDR3 length: 15 residues. CDR1 and CDR2 (germline): MDHEN, SYDVKM. CDR3 in amino acids: CASSSFGQGGQPQHF. CDR3 in DNA: TGTGCCAGCAGCTCATTCGGACAGGGTGGTCAGCCCCAGCATTTT.

The CDR3 sequence is CSVVPGVGEQFF. CDR3 sequence (DNA): TGCAGCGTTGTGCCAGGGGTCGGTGAGCAGTTCTTC. J is TRBJ2-1 and V is TRBV29-1; perhaps TRBD1 as D (6 bases). V dropped 4 bases and J dropped 9 bases, with 13 bases sitting between them. CDR1 SQVTM and CDR2 ANQGSEA come from the germline V gene. CDR3 size: 12 residues.

V is TRBV6-5 and J is TRBJ1-2, with TRBD1 as a possible D gene (5 bases). Germline V CDR1 and CDR2: MNHEY, SVGAGI. V dropped 3 bases and J dropped 2 bases, with 22 bases sitting between them. CDR3 size: 18 residues. In DNA, the CDR3 is TGTGCCAGCAGTTATGCCCTCCTGGGGACGACAACCAACTATGGCTACACCTTC. Protein: CASSYALLGTTTNYGYTF.

This chain uses TRBV6-2 or TRBV6-3 with TRBJ2-2; D unresolved. The length of the CDR3 is 15 residues. Deletions cut 1 base from V and 1 base from J, with 7 bases between. Germline V CDR1 and CDR2: MNHEY, SVGEGT. The CDR3 region has the DNA TGTGCCAGCAGTTACTACCGACTGAACACCGGGGAGCTGTTTTTT. Its protein is CASSYYRLNTGELFF.

This chain links TRBV6-6 with TRBJ2-1, with D possibly called TRBD1 or TRBD2 (6 bases each). Germline-derived CDR1 and CDR2 are MNHNY and SVGAGI (reference sequence). CDR3 size: 15 residues. V lost 1 base and J 8 bases, leaving 15 bases between the germline ends. This CDR3 is CASSYLGGLMDEQFF. CDR3 DNA: TGTGCCAGCAGTTACTTGGGGGGCCTTATGGATGAGCAGTTCTTC.

This clonotype was counted between two and nine times. The chain has TRBV9 and TRBJ2-3, with a weak D call TRBD2 (6 bases). Trimming cost V 3 bases and J 6 bases, with 17 bases left between them. Germline V gene lookup returns CDR1 SGDLS and CDR2 YYNGEE. This CDR3 is 15 amino acids long. CDR3 amino acids: CASSAGGTRTDTQYF. The CDR3 nucleotides read TGTGCCAGCAGCGCCGGCGGGACCAGAACCGATACGCAGTATTTT.

The sample holds a few counts of this clonotype. The CDR3 nucleotides read TGTGCCAGCTCCCGGGTCTCTGGGGCCAACGTCCTGACTTTC. Translating it yields CASSRVSGANVLTF. The chain recombines TRBV7-3 with TRBJ2-6; D gene uncertain. This CDR3 has 14 amino acids. CDR1 is SGHTA and CDR2 is FQGTGA in the germline V gene. V was shortened by 8 bases and J by 0 bases, with 8 bases between the two germline ends.

In nucleotides, the CDR3 is TGCAGCGTCGCAGCAGGGGCTGGAAACACCATATATTTT. As protein: CSVAAGAGNTIYF. The chain employs TRBV29-1 and TRBJ1-3; TRBD1 might be the D (6 bases). CDR1 SQVTM and CDR2 ANQGSEA come from the germline V gene. This CDR3 has 13 amino acids. V was trimmed by 6 bases and J by 2 bases, leaving 11 bases between them.

V is TRBV6-1 and J is TRBJ2-7; unclear D gene. V dropped 10 bases and J dropped 2 bases, with 6 bases sitting between them. In germline, CDR1 is MNHNS, CDR2 SASEGT. The CDR3 spans 10 residues. The CDR3 sequence is CATETYEQYF. CDR3 nucleotide sequence: TGTGCCACCGAGACCTACGAGCAGTACTTC.